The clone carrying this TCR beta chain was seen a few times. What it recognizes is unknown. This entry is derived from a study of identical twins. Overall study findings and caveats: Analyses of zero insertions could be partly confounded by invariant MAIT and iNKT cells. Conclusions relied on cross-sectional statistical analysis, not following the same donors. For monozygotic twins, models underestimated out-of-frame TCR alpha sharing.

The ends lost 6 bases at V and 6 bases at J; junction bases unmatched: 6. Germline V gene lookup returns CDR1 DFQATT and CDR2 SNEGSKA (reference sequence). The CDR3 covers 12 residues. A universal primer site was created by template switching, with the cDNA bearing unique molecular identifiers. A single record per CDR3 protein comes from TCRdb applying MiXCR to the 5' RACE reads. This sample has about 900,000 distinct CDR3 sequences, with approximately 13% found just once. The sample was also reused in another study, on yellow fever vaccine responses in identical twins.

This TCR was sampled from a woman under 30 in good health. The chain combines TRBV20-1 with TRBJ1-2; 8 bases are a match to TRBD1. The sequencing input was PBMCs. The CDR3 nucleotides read TGCAGTGCAGATGGACAGGGCCATGGCTACACCTTC. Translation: CSADGQGHGYTF.